These 24 T cell receptor beta chains were all obtained from the same sample, sequenced in a study of neurological immune-mediated disorders. TCRdb fed the 5' RACE reads into MiXCR, producing one record per CDR3 protein. The sample consists of more than 40,000 distinct CDR3 sequences, 13% to 15% of them appearing once. The sequenced material came from CD4+ T cells from blood. The origin of the receptors is an older woman with HTLV-1-associated myelopathy (HAM/TSP).

This clonotype was observed many times. J is TRBJ1-1 and V is TRBV5-6; D is unresolved. Trimming stripped 0 bases from V and 4 bases from J, with 13 bases between. The germline CDR1 and CDR2 sequences are SGHDT and YYEEEE. This CDR3 has 15 residues. CDR3: CASSLGAARATEAFF. DNA of the CDR3: TGTGCCAGCAGCTTGGGGGCAGCCCGGGCCACTGAAGCTTTCTTT.

This clonotype was seen ten or more times. The chain combines TRBV24-1 with TRBJ2-7; 11 bases line up with TRBD2. The CDR3 contains 15 residues. V shed 8 bases and J 2 bases; nucleotides not matched to a gene: 7. Looked up from germline, CDR1 is KGHDR and CDR2 is SFDVKD. CDR3 sequence: CATNLTSGVPYEQYF. CDR3 DNA: TGTGCCACCAATCTGACTAGCGGGGTACCCTACGAGCAGTACTTC.

This clonotype was found many times. The chain couples TRBV12-3 or TRBV12-4 to TRBJ2-6; D call uncertain. The CDR3 is made up of 15 amino acids. Trimming cost V 2 bases and J 2 bases, with 7 bases left between them. The CDR3 sequence is CASSLYLTGANVLTF. Written as DNA, the CDR3 is TGTGCCAGCAGTTTATACTTAACTGGGGCCAACGTCCTGACTTTC.

In its sample, this clonotype was seen many times. This sequence joins TRBV5-1 and TRBJ1-6; the D gene is possibly TRBD1 (6 bases). From germline, CDR1 is SGHRS and CDR2 YFSETQ. This CDR3 has 13 residues. Trimming removed 3 bases at V and 8 bases at J, with 9 bases between. CDR3: CASSYRVDSPLHF. CDR3 nucleotides: TGCGCCAGCAGCTACAGGGTTGATTCACCCCTCCACTTT.

The chain links TRBV4-2 to TRBJ1-1; possibly TRBD1 for D (6 bases). Trimming stripped 1 base from V and 0 bases from J, with 15 bases between. In germline, CDR1 is LGHNA, CDR2 YNFKEQ. The length of the CDR3 is 17 residues. CDR3: CASSQGLRQVMNTEAFF. In nucleotides, the CDR3 is TGTGCCAGCAGCCAAGGTTTGAGACAGGTAATGAACACTGAAGCTTTCTTT.

This clonotype showed up many times. The chain couples TRBV12-3 or TRBV12-4 to TRBJ2-1, with a possible D match to TRBD1 (5 bases). V was cut by 2 bases and J by 8 bases, with 13 bases left in between. This CDR3 region has 14 residues. The CDR3 region is CASSLSTGLHEQFF. The CDR3 nucleotides read TGTGCCAGCAGTTTATCTACAGGCTTGCATGAGCAGTTCTTC.

In its sample, this clonotype was seen many times. The chain couples TRBV6-6 to TRBJ1-4; D is unclear. Germline V gives CDR1 MNHNY, CDR2 SVGAGI (reference sequence). The CDR3 is 13 residues long. The ends were cut back, 0 bases at V and 8 bases at J, with 7 bases in the middle. CDR3 nucleotides: TGTGCCAGCAGTTACTCGACTTACGAAAAACTGTTTTTT. It codes for CASSYSTYEKLFF.

As for this clonotype: At one boundary the junction diverges from the germline segment, which might be a read error. The chain has TRBV29-1 and TRBJ2-5; unclear D gene. Germline V gives CDR1 SQVTM, CDR2 ANQGSEA. The CDR3 contains 12 residues. CDR3 DNA: TGCAGCGTTGGATCCGGGTTGGAGACCCATTACTTC. This codes for CSVGSGLETHYF.

V and J are TRBV19 and TRBJ2-2; D gene ambiguous. CDR3 length equals 14 residues. With 4 bases removed from V and 1 base from J, the gap between germline ends came to 7 bases. Germline values: CDR1 LNHDA, CDR2 SQIVND (reference sequence). The CDR3 nucleotides are TGTGCCAGTAGTAAATTCAAGAACACCGGGGAGCTGTTTTTT. This sequence encodes CASSKFKNTGELFF.

This clonotype was seen repeatedly, ten times or more. The CDR3 loop reads CAIREGTVGNTEAFF. CDR3 nucleotide sequence: TGTGCCATCAGGGAAGGGACGGTGGGGAACACTGAAGCTTTCTTT. V usage is TRBV10-3 and J usage is TRBJ1-1; D may be TRBD1 (5 bases). The V end was cut by 6 bases, the J end by 1 base, with 15 bases between. The CDR3 length is 15 residues. Germline CDR1 is ENHRY and CDR2 is SYGVKD.

This clonotype was found many times. The V and J genes are TRBV7-9 and TRBJ2-1; D might be TRBD1 (5 bases). Germline assignment: CDR1 SEHNR and CDR2 FQNEAQ (reference sequence). V was pared by 5 bases and J by 5 bases, with 19 bases between. CDR3 length: 16 amino acids. CDR3 bases: TGTGCCAGCAGCCATGACTTGACAGTACTAAACAATGAGCAGTTCTTC. The encoded protein is CASSHDLTVLNNEQFF.

Ten or more counts support this clonotype. The gene calls are TRBV7-9 and TRBJ1-1; possibly TRBD1 for D (5 bases). The ends were cut back, 3 bases at V and 7 bases at J, with 12 bases in the middle. Germline values: CDR1 SEHNR, CDR2 FQNEAQ (reference sequence). CDR3 length: 13 residues. The DNA of the CDR3 is TGTGCCAGCAGCTTTAAGTCCGACAGTGAAGCTTTCTTT. It is translated as CASSFKSDSEAFF.

This clonotype was counted many times. The chain couples TRBV28 to TRBJ2-7, with no clear D. The CDR3 is 11 amino acids. V was cut by 8 bases and J by 5 bases, with 10 bases left in between. Looked up from germline, CDR1 is MDHEN and CDR2 is SYDVKM. CDR3 nucleotides: TGTGCCAGCTTGGGGATCGACGAGCAGTACTTC. Translated, it gives CASLGIDEQYF.

This clonotype showed up many times. The chain employs TRBV5-1 and TRBJ2-2; D not resolved. This CDR3 is 12 amino acids long. Germline assignment: CDR1 SGHRS and CDR2 YFSETQ. V was clipped by 1 base and J by 5 bases, with 3 bases between them. The CDR3 DNA sequence: TGCGCCAGCAGCTTGTTAACCGGGGAGCTGTTTTTT. Its translation: CASSLLTGELFF. Using reference TRBV5-1 and TRBJ2-2 for the parts outside the CDR3, the full variable domain is KAGVTQTPRYLIKTRGQQVTLSCSPISGHRSVSWYQQTPGQGLQFLFEYFSETQRNKGNFPGRFSGRQFSNSRSEMNVSTLELGDSALYLCASSLLTGELFFGEGSRLTVL.

This clonotype occurred many times. This sequence joins TRBV20-1 and TRBJ1-1, with 10 bases identical to TRBD1. V was pared by 6 bases and J by 4 bases, with 5 bases of the junction left unmatched. CDR1 DFQATT and CDR2 SNEGSKA come from the germline V gene (reference sequence). This CDR3 spans 13 amino acids. Here the CDR3 reads CSALGQGVTEAFF. Here the CDR3 DNA reads TGCAGTGCCCTCGGACAGGGGGTCACTGAAGCTTTCTTT.

The table lists this clonotype with many counts. This chain links TRBV20-1 with TRBJ2-7; D is uncertain. V dropped 1 base and J dropped 3 bases, with 10 bases sitting between them. Germline-derived CDR1 and CDR2 are DFQATT and SNEGSKA (reference sequence). There are 13 residues in the CDR3. The CDR3 loop reads CSARVVSDYEQYF. CDR3 bases: TGCAGTGCTAGAGTCGTCAGCGACTACGAGCAGTACTTC.

The table lists this clonotype with many counts. The chain couples TRBV20-1 to TRBJ2-1; 10 bases agree with TRBD2. V lost 5 bases and J lost 8; bases outside the gene matches: 21. The CDR3 loop spans 18 amino acids. Germline V lookup: CDR1 DFQATT, CDR2 SNEGSKA (reference sequence). Here the CDR3 reads CSALAPIAGGLFIDEQFF. The DNA for the CDR3 is TGCAGTGCTCTAGCCCCGATAGCGGGGGGCCTGTTTATCGATGAGCAGTTCTTC.

There are many counts of this clonotype. The V gene is TRBV7-2, the J gene TRBJ1-6; 9 nucleotides align to TRBD1. Germline lookup yields CDR1 SGHTA and CDR2 FQGNSA. This CDR3 region has 16 residues. The junction had 6 bases not matched to a gene; V was cut back by 2 bases and J by 7 bases. The CDR3: CASSLTSDRGNSPLHF. In DNA form, the CDR3 reads TGTGCCAGCAGCTTAACCTCAGACAGGGGGAATTCACCCCTCCACTTT.

A few counts support this clonotype. V gene TRBV2 combines with J gene TRBJ2-7; no clear D. The germline V and J ends were trimmed by 3 bases and 2 bases, with 14 bases remaining between them. Germline lookup yields CDR1 SNHLY and CDR2 FYNNEI. The CDR3 loop spans 15 amino acids. CDR3 amino acids: CASSEIAGRAYEQYF. CDR3 DNA: TGTGCCAGCAGTGAGATCGCCGGACGGGCCTACGAGCAGTACTTC.

The sample holds many counts of this clonotype. This rearrangement joins TRBV29-1 to TRBJ2-3; a possible D gene is TRBD1 (6 bases). The CDR3 length is 15 residues. Germline V gene sequence: CDR1 SQVTM, CDR2 ANQGSEA. With 3 bases removed from V and 2 bases from J, the gap between germline ends came to 15 bases. CDR3: CSVDRQGMLTDTQYF. CDR3 nucleotides: TGCAGCGTTGATCGGCAGGGGATGCTCACAGATACGCAGTATTTT.

This clonotype was found a few times. The gene calls are TRBV12-3 or TRBV12-4 and TRBJ2-7; D is uncertain. This CDR3 has 16 residues. V shed 6 bases and J shed 1 base, with 19 bases lying between them. This chain's CDR3 is CASRPRSKKGSYEQYF. The CDR3 nucleotides are TGTGCCAGCAGGCCAAGGAGCAAAAAGGGTTCCTACGAGCAGTACTTC.

This clonotype was seen many times. The rearrangement uses TRBV20-1 and TRBJ1-1; TRBD1 might be the D (5 bases). Trimming left V 0 bases short and J 1 base short, with 15 bases between. Germline lookup yields CDR1 DFQATT and CDR2 SNEGSKA (reference sequence). The CDR3 is 16 residues long. The CDR3 coding sequence is TGCAGTGCTAGAGATCGGGCAGGGCCTAGGAACACTGAAGCTTTCTTT. As protein: CSARDRAGPRNTEAFF.

This clonotype appeared once. A read error may explain this, as a much larger clone is one base away. V usage is TRBV30 and J usage is TRBJ1-6, with 7 nucleotides matching TRBD1. This CDR3 is built from 18 residues. Germline assignment: CDR1 GTSNPN and CDR2 SVGIG (reference sequence). The CDR3 loop reads CAWSDPRPGGRMGSPLQF. As DNA, the CDR3 is TGTGCCTGGAGTGACCCTCGTCCAGGGGGGAGGATGGGTTCACCCCTCCAATTT.

This clonotype turned up a few times. The chain links TRBV5-1 to TRBJ2-1; no firm D call. Germline V gene lookup returns CDR1 SGHRS and CDR2 YFSETQ. The V end lost 5 bases, the J end lost 2 bases, and 17 bases lay between the germline ends. The CDR3 is 16 amino acids. The CDR3 nucleotides are TGCGCCAGCAGAGAAGACGTGGGGAAAACCTACAATGAGCAGTTCTTC. Translated, it gives CASREDVGKTYNEQFF.